The entry that follows covers one T cell receptor beta chain sequence. This clonotype was seen a handful of times. What this receptor recognizes is not known. No much larger clone is present one base from it, and per-base qualities are unavailable. Every donor in the study was a healthy Caucasian. Three pairs of female monozygotic twins, all aged about 18 to 29 years, made up the twin cohort. Positive isolation kits from Invitrogen were used to isolate the CD4+ and CD8+ T cell populations. Libraries came from 5' RACE. Instrument used: Illumina HiSeq 2000. A universal primer binding site was introduced by template switching, and a unique molecular identifier was present in the final cDNA, enabling accurate counting of TCR cDNA molecules. Specific primers in the conserved constant-segment region were used to synthesize first-strand cDNA for TCR alpha and beta chains. Each cDNA library was double barcoded, with a SMART-Mk sample barcode plus Illumina barcodes, to control for contamination. TruSeq adapter sequences along with Illumina sample barcodes were introduced in two successive PCR steps. Sequencing of the TCR alpha and beta cDNA libraries was done on the Illumina HiSeq platform using custom primers. In the authors' own workflow: Unique molecular identifiers were extracted from raw reads with MiGEC, and CDR3 positions were determined with MiXCR. For each individual, recombination models were inferred using an EM algorithm with the repgenHMM and IGoR tools. The analysis of shared clonotypes was done with the tcR package in R, with sharing normalized by the product of cloneset sizes. Out-of-frame nonproductive sequences were analyzed to study raw recombination free of thymic and clonal selection effects. TCRdb reworked the public reads: Q25 trimming with fastp, MiXCR clone assembly, productive beta chains retained. Identical CDR3 protein sequences are pooled into one entry, listed with their most common genes and DNA. The V and J calls come from TCRdb's annotation, not from the publication. In all, the sample holds fewer than 550,000 distinct CDR3 sequences, and roughly 15% of those were seen once. The ten largest clones add up to 0.35% to 0.45% of the sample.

This sample was taken from a study of identical twins (dated by TCRdb to about 2016). About the investigation overall: To test whether fetal clonotypes persist, this study deep-sequenced TCR alpha and beta repertoires from monozygotic twins, from unrelated adults of various ages, and from cord blood. To rule out contamination, replicate twin experiments were performed at different times with different library preparation protocols.

Study-level results and caveats: Abundant cord blood beta clonotypes carried fewer insertions; young adult naive repertoires showed a weaker similar trend, while memory repertoires showed none. Invariant T cells such as MAIT and iNKT could partly confound zero-insertion analyses, though diverse VJ usage argued against this for most clonotypes. Recombination models systematically underestimated out-of-frame TCR alpha sharing in monozygotic twins but agreed with sharing between unrelated individuals. A weaker excess of twin sharing was found in beta out-of-frame sequences because the signal-to-noise ratio was lowered by fewer shared sequences. Compared with coincidental sharing between unrelated individuals, out-of-frame TCR alpha sequences shared between twins had an excess of sequences with low generation probability. Because the same donors could not be followed over many years, conclusions were based on cross-sectional statistical analysis.

The data were also submitted as part of a second study, on yellow fever vaccine responses in identical twins. According to the second study: The authors reported that the T cell response to vaccination in identical twins appeared partly convergent and partly personalized. Focusing on identical twins, the study followed the T cell clones that responded to the vaccine, and did so with precision.

Sequencing was done on a sample of CD4+ T cells sorted from blood. The sequence derives from a woman between 18 and 30 years old in good health.

The bases are TGCGCCAGCAGCACAGAAAGCAATCAGCCCCAGCATTTT. It translates as CASSTESNQPQHF. This sequence uses TRBV5-1 and TRBJ1-5, with the D gene not confidently named. Including the terminal cysteine and phenylalanine, the CDR3 comprises 13 residues. Only the CDR3 portion is preserved as DNA: 39 bases, with reading frame beginning at the first base. V is cut by 4 bases and J by 1 base, and the space between the germline ends is 6 bases. Reading the germline V gene gives CDR1 SGHRS and CDR2 YFSETQ. The entire variable domain, with the stretches around the CDR3 drawn from the reference TRBV5-1 and TRBJ1-5 proteins, is KAGVTQTPRYLIKTRGQQVTLSCSPISGHRSVSWYQQTPGQGLQFLFEYFSETQRNKGNFPGRFSGRQFSNSRSEMNVSTLELGDSALYLCASSTESNQPQHFGDGTRLSIL.